Following are 17 T cell receptor beta chains from one sample sequenced in a study of T cell responses to AZD1222 COVID-19 vaccine. Profiling relied on immunoSEQ multiplex PCR, and the TCRdb table lists in-frame clones only, not all of them. The table has more than 90,000 clones, around 90% seen once. The sequencing here drew on peripheral blood, taken 28 days after the second AZD1222 dose. The origin of the receptors is an adult who received the AZD1222 COVID-19 vaccine.

V gene TRBV6-2 or TRBV6-3 combines with J gene TRBJ2-3, with 11 positions matching TRBD2. The CDR3 extends over 16 amino acids. V gave up 3 bases and J gave up 4 bases; unmatched junction bases: 6. The V gene's germline CDR1 is MNHEY and CDR2 SVGEGT. CDR3 bases: TGTGCCAGCAGTTATTCCGGGACTAGCGGAGCAGATACGCAGTATTTT. This sequence encodes CASSYSGTSGADTQYF.

The chain combines TRBV18 with TRBJ2-1, with TRBD2 matching 12 bases. The V gene's germline CDR1 is KGHSH and CDR2 LQKENI. This CDR3 region has 19 residues. The ends lost 1 base at V and 0 bases at J; junction bases unmatched: 7. CDR3 residues: CASSPLFLAGGISYNEQFF. The CDR3 region has the DNA TGTGCCAGCTCACCACTGTTCCTAGCGGGGGGGATCTCCTACAATGAGCAGTTCTTC.

The chain has TRBV27 and TRBJ1-5, with 7 bases lining up with TRBD1. The CDR3 covers 15 residues. Germline V CDR1 and CDR2: MNHEY, SMNVEV (reference sequence). V lost 4 bases to trimming and J lost 0 bases; unmatched junction nucleotides: 3. In DNA, the CDR3 is TGTGCCAGCAGTTGGGACAGTTATAGCAATCAGCCCCAGCATTTT. Amino acids: CASSWDSYSNQPQHF.

The chain uses TRBV4-1 and TRBJ1-2; D is perhaps TRBD1 (5 bases). This CDR3 contains 14 residues. Germline-derived CDR1 and CDR2 are MGHRA and YSYEKL. Trimming pared 0 bases from V and 3 bases from J, leaving 8 bases between. CDR3 region: CASSQDGTDYGYTF. CDR3 nucleotide sequence: TGCGCCAGCAGCCAAGATGGGACGGACTATGGCTACACCTTC.

The chain links TRBV7-2 to TRBJ1-1; no clear D. The CDR3 length is 15 residues. The germline V gene has CDR1 SGHTA and CDR2 FQGNSA. With 5 bases removed from V and 1 base from J, the gap between germline ends came to 14 bases. The CDR3 DNA follows: TGTGCCAGCAGCCCAAGGGTGGGAAGGAACACTGAAGCTTTCTTT. It is translated as CASSPRVGRNTEAFF.

V is TRBV2 and J is TRBJ1-1; perhaps TRBD1 as D (6 bases). CDR1 and CDR2 (germline): SNHLY, FYNNEI. The CDR3 runs 13 residues. The V and J ends lost 4 bases and 1 base respectively, with 7 bases between them. CDR3 in DNA: TGTGCCAGCAGTGTACAGGGGAACACTGAAGCTTTCTTT. Protein: CASSVQGNTEAFF. The whole variable domain, remainder taken from reference TRBV2 and TRBJ1-1, is EPEVTQTPSHQVTQMGQEVILRCVPISNHLYFYWYRQILGQKVEFLVSFYNNEISEKSEIFDDQFSVERPDGSNFTLKIRSTKLEDSAMYFCASSVQGNTEAFFGQGTRLTVV.

The chain has TRBV2 and TRBJ1-5; a possible D gene is TRBD1 (6 bases). Between the trimmed V and J ends, which lost 5 bases and 0 bases, there was a span of 11 bases. Germline-derived CDR1 and CDR2 are SNHLY and FYNNEI. The CDR3 consists of 15 residues. Here the CDR3 reads CASSQDRYSNQPQHF. The CDR3 DNA follows: TGTGCCAGCAGTCAGGACAGATATAGCAATCAGCCCCAGCATTTT.

The chain joins TRBV6-5 to TRBJ2-1; TRBD1 agrees at 7 bases. The length of the CDR3 is 14 residues. Trimming took 7 bases from V and 15 from J; bases not matched to a gene: 18. The germline CDR1 and CDR2 sequences are MNHEY and SVGAGI. This chain's CDR3 is CASNADGQEVTRFF. In nucleotides, the CDR3 is TGTGCCAGCAATGCAGATGGACAGGAGGTAACCCGGTTCTTC.

The chain uses TRBV28 and TRBJ1-6; 7 bases agree with TRBD1. The CDR3 length is 18 residues. Per germline, CDR1 MDHEN and CDR2 SYDVKM. Unmatched junction bases numbered 10, after V lost 5 bases and J lost 0 bases. The CDR3 is CASSTTTGRASYNSPLHF. The CDR3 nucleotides are TGTGCCAGCAGTACGACGACAGGGAGAGCCTCCTATAATTCACCCCTCCACTTT.

This chain links TRBV24-1 with TRBJ1-1, with unresolved D. Trimming removed 6 bases from V and 3 bases from J, with 10 bases in between. CDR1 is KGHDR, CDR2 SFDVKD, per germline. The CDR3 loop spans 13 amino acids. CDR3 amino acids: CATSPGWDTEAFF. The CDR3, as DNA: TGTGCCACCAGTCCGGGTTGGGACACTGAAGCTTTCTTT.

The chain has TRBV19 and TRBJ1-1, with 8 bases aligning to TRBD1. The germline V gene has CDR1 LNHDA and CDR2 SQIVND (reference sequence). The length of the CDR3 is 15 residues. The ends lost 5 bases at V and 3 bases at J; junction bases unmatched: 8. This CDR3 is CASSVDRGGDTEAFF. CDR3 DNA: TGTGCCAGTAGTGTCGACAGGGGAGGGGACACTGAAGCTTTCTTT.

This chain joins TRBV7-2 and TRBJ1-4, with D unclear. The V gene's germline CDR1 is SGHTA and CDR2 FQGNSA. Trimming shortened V by 3 bases and J by 0 bases, and 5 bases separated the two germline ends. The CDR3 runs 14 residues. The CDR3 loop reads CASSFRATNEKLFF. The CDR3 nucleotides are TGTGCCAGCAGCTTCAGAGCAACTAATGAAAAACTGTTTTTT.

This clone has a single count. The chain joins TRBV28 to TRBJ2-7; D may be TRBD1 or TRBD2 (5 bases each). The CDR3 runs to 17 residues. With 2 bases removed from V and 0 bases from J, the gap between germline ends came to 17 bases. Germline V gene data show CDR1 as MDHEN and CDR2 as SYDVKM. CDR3 amino acids: CASSLRGAASSSYEQYF. The CDR3 DNA is TGTGCCAGCAGTTTACGGGGCGCCGCAAGCAGCTCCTACGAGCAGTACTTC.

The chain has TRBV5-1 and TRBJ2-1; 8 bases fit TRBD1. CDR3 length equals 14 residues. The germline gives CDR1 SGHRS, CDR2 YFSETQ. J gave up 5 bases and V 7 bases, and 8 bases lay outside the gene matches. The CDR3 loop reads CASGRQGPNNEQFF. The CDR3, as DNA: TGCGCCAGCGGTAGACAGGGGCCAAACAATGAGCAGTTCTTC.

The J gene is TRBJ2-1, the V gene TRBV19, with 9 bases lining up with TRBD2. The germline CDR1 and CDR2 sequences are LNHDA and SQIVND (reference sequence). This CDR3 spans 15 amino acids. V shed 8 bases and J 9 bases; nucleotides not matched to a gene: 14. This CDR3 reads CASRASGKLAIEQFF. The CDR3 DNA follows: TGTGCCAGTCGGGCTAGCGGGAAGTTAGCTATTGAGCAGTTCTTC.

The V and J genes are TRBV11-2 and TRBJ1-5; D uncertain. The V gene lost 5 bases and the J gene lost 3 bases, with 8 bases spanning the gap. CDR1 SGHAT and CDR2 FQNNGV come from the germline V gene. The CDR3 runs 13 residues. For the CDR3, the DNA is TGTGCCAGCAGCCTCATAAACAATCAGCCCCAGCATTTT. The encoded protein is CASSLINNQPQHF.

J is TRBJ1-6 and V is TRBV6-5; D is unresolved. Germline CDR1 and CDR2: MNHEY and SVGAGI. The length of the CDR3 is 14 residues. V lost 2 bases, J lost 5 bases, and 7 bases lay in between. Written as DNA, the CDR3 is TGTGCCAGCAGTTACGAGGGTGATAATTCACCCCTCCACTTT. It translates to CASSYEGDNSPLHF.